This TCR beta chain comes out of a study of long-term antiretroviral therapy in people with HIV (dated by TCRdb to between 2022 and 2023). Background for the entire study: The earliest samples were collected about a decade before the 2015 WHO recommendation for immediate ART, when ART was typically delayed until CD4 counts fell. No cross-contamination during QIAcube processing turned up in test extractions that ran a monoclonal T-cell line alongside around 34 polyclonal samples. Of the approximately 32 participants with HIV, ten to eleven were female. A total of about 190 cryopreserved PBMC samples were contributed to the cohort by 30 adults with confirmed HIV infection, with samples collected serially over a mean of about 6 years (range 1-12). A retrospective serial study tested whether ART initiation and durable HIV suppression were associated with changes in peripheral blood TRB repertoire composition and diversity. What the authors observed across the whole study: No data were available on ART adherence, viral resistance or therapy changes, limiting inferences about post-ART repertoire changes. Starting ART was linked to a significant rise in TRB diversity, yet even with long-term ART the diversity remained significantly lower than in transplant donor controls. HIV repertoires had narrower CDR3 length ranges than controls, and the network structure suggested an antigen-experienced repertoire that shifted only slightly toward naive after ART. Because cell numbers in pre-ART samples were limited, unsorted PBMC were profiled instead of sorted CD4+ and CD8+ T cells. Expanded TRB clones identified before ART initiation dominated the repertoire at all time points, although this dominance fluctuated and declined in many PLHIV after ART. Owing to limited PBMC availability, only the TCR beta chain was sequenced, without alpha chain pairing. The samples were dated from about 2004 to 2017, and the ART regimens that were used may be less effective than current ART regimens.

The CDR3 sequence holds 15 residues, the cysteine and phenylalanine included. The retained sequence is limited to the CDR3, 45 bases, with the frame set at the first base. V is reduced by 6 bases and J by 6 bases, leaving a spacing of 19 bases between them. Reading the germline V gene gives CDR1 KGHSH and CDR2 LQKENI. The immunoSEQ hsTCRB v3.0 assay was used at survey level resolution to sequence the TRB variable region. TRB sequencing targeted a depth of about 35,000-50,000 T-cell genomes per sample. An Illumina MiSeq with a v3 150-cycle kit was used to sequence the pooled TRB libraries. The authors processed their data as follows. Analysis of repertoires was carried out in R inside a reproducible Nextflow workflow spanning QC, data transformation and analysis. LymphoSeq2, an R package for exploring AIRR-Seq data, was used to implement the custom analyses. Four samples yielding fewer than 5000 total TRB sequences were excluded, leaving 188 analyzed HIV repertoires. Among the 180 to 200 retained HIV repertoires, fewer than 65 were collected before ART initiation and 120 to 130 after ART initiation. Each repertoire was downsampled to 5000 TRB nucleotide sequences, and summary statistics were averaged across 100 downsampling iterations. Only TRB sequences with CDR3 regions of at least seven amino acids were retained for analysis. Two measures captured diversity: a Shannon entropy-derived clonality score and the Gini coefficient. In the repertoire networks, any two of the top 5000 CDR3 amino acid sequences were linked whenever the two sequences differed by an edit distance of one. For TRB CDR3 amino acid sequences, antigen specificity groups and MHC restriction were predicted with GLIPH2. Known CMV, EBV, HIV or tissue antigen associations were flagged by matching CDR3 amino acid sequences against VDJdb and McPAS-TCR. Pre-ART, post-ART and control groups were compared with Wilcoxon signed-rank tests and Holm-Bonferroni correction. In TCRdb, the immuneACCESS table is reduced to in-frame sequences with V and J assigned. These tables do not hold every clone; where another copy was compared, an unresolved V gene accounts for under half, and the others remain unexplained. V and J calls plus clone size are reproduced from that table; the DNA served to infer D and trimming. This sample lists around 36,000 clones; roughly 74% were detected once. The ten largest clones add up to roughly 3.5% of the sample.

As for this clone: The antigen it recognizes is unknown. Per-base qualities were not stored, and no clone one base away is much larger.

To be included, a participant needed at least one PBMC sample from before ART initiation plus at least two post-ART samples. All participants with HIV were treated in the United States of America. Before DNA extraction, cryopreserved samples of about 1-11 million PBMC were thawed and then washed. At the time of the earliest PBMC sample, participants with HIV were aged between about 23 and 54 years. Each participant contributed PBMC samples from 1-4 timepoints before ART initiation and 2-8 timepoints after ART initiation, with a median of 7 samples. Serial HIV viral load, CD4+ T-cell count, ART history and demographic data were obtained for every participant. Using a Qiagen kit on a QIAcube, genomic DNA was extracted from unsorted PBMC, with samples processed in batches of 12.

The source was unsorted PBMCs, collected 3 years after starting antiretroviral therapy. The chain links TRBV18 with TRBJ2-3; the D gene remains uncertain. This clonotype originated in a man aged 45-65 years with HIV. The CDR3 amino acid sequence is: CASSLTQDVRDTQYF. The base sequence is TGTGCCAGCTCCCTGACCCAGGACGTCAGGGATACGCAGTATTTT.